Following are 14 T cell receptor beta chains from one sample sequenced in a study of blood T cells in healthy people across ages. The use of a sample-barcoded 5' primer and a J-beta primer mix characterized a second PCR of roughly 7 to 11 cycles. MiXCR, applied by TCRdb to the 5' RACE reads, yields one record per CDR3 protein. The data hold hundreds of thousands of distinct CDR3 sequences, with under 80% observed a single time. Sequences were obtained from blood. Source of these receptors: a man under 40 in good health.

The rearrangement links TRBV14 to TRBJ2-3, with a possible D match to TRBD1 (5 bases). Germline V gives CDR1 SGHDN, CDR2 FVKESK. Trimming stripped 1 base from V and 4 bases from J, with 9 bases between. This CDR3 comprises 14 residues. CDR3 protein: CASSQGLGADTQYF. The CDR3 nucleotides read TGTGCCAGCAGCCAAGGTCTAGGGGCAGATACGCAGTATTTT.

Only a few counts were recorded for this clonotype. The genes are TRBV7-8 and TRBJ2-7; D is unclear. Germline V gives CDR1 SGHVS, CDR2 FQNEAQ. Trimming pared 1 base from V and 0 bases from J, leaving 13 bases between. This CDR3 spans 16 amino acids. The CDR3 DNA is TGTGCCAGCAGCTTAGTTGCCTCCCAGAGCTCCTACGAGCAGTACTTC. Residues: CASSLVASQSSYEQYF.

There are a few counts of this clonotype. This rearrangement joins TRBV15 to TRBJ1-5, with D possibly matching TRBD1 (5 bases). With 3 bases removed from V and 7 bases from J, the gap between germline ends came to 16 bases. CDR3 length equals 15 residues. Germline-derived CDR1 and CDR2 are LNHNV and YYDKDF (reference sequence). The CDR3: CATSRDEGAHQPQHF. CDR3 DNA: TGTGCCACCAGCAGGGATGAAGGGGCCCACCAGCCCCAGCATTTT.

V usage is TRBV28 and J usage is TRBJ2-7; 7 nucleotides align to TRBD1. V gave up 1 base and J gave up 1 base; unmatched junction bases: 7. The V gene's germline CDR1 is MDHEN and CDR2 SYDVKM. CDR3 length equals 16 residues. The CDR3 DNA is TGTGCCAGCAGTTTATCCCAGGGGGTGGGTTCCTACGAGCAGTACTTC. Translation: CASSLSQGVGSYEQYF.

The J gene is TRBJ2-2, the V gene TRBV19, with D possibly being TRBD1 or TRBD2 (6 bases each). This CDR3 has 15 amino acids. CDR1 is LNHDA, CDR2 SQIVND, per germline (reference sequence). Trimming left V 3 bases short and J 5 bases short, with 13 bases between. The CDR3 sequence: CASSIWGARTGELFF. Written as DNA, the CDR3 is TGTGCCAGTAGTATCTGGGGGGCAAGGACCGGGGAGCTGTTTTTT.

The gene calls are TRBV20-1 and TRBJ2-3; TRBD2 matches 10 bases. The CDR3 is 19 amino acids. Germline CDR1 and CDR2: DFQATT and SNEGSKA (reference sequence). J gave up 3 bases and V 1 base, and 16 bases lay outside the gene matches. The CDR3 is CSARGRNLLGLALTDTQYF. The CDR3 DNA reads TGCAGTGCTAGAGGGAGGAATTTATTGGGACTAGCGCTTACAGATACGCAGTATTTT.

The chain has TRBV9 and TRBJ2-7; TRBD1 matches at 8 bases. The CDR3 contains 16 residues. V gave up 0 bases and J gave up 4 bases; unmatched junction bases: 9. Germline CDR1 reads SGDLS; CDR2 reads YYNGEE. The CDR3 sequence is CASSVDPGTGRYEQYF. The CDR3 nucleotides are TGTGCCAGCAGCGTAGACCCCGGGACAGGTCGATACGAGCAGTACTTC.

This clonotype was counted between two and nine times. The gene calls are TRBV6-6 and TRBJ1-2; D remains unclear. Trimming took 5 bases from V and 5 from J, leaving 18 bases between them. The CDR3 runs to 15 residues. Germline CDR1 and CDR2: MNHNY and SVGAGI (reference sequence). The CDR3, as DNA: TGTGCCAGCAGTCTTACGGGTCCCTCGCCTTATGGCTACACCTTC. As protein: CASSLTGPSPYGYTF.

As DNA, the CDR3 is TGCGCCAGCAGCCAAGGGCGGGACAGCTCCTACAATGAGCAGTTCTTC. Translated, it gives CASSQGRDSSYNEQFF. This chain uses TRBV4-3 with TRBJ2-1; TRBD1 might be the D (7 bases). There are 16 residues in the CDR3. The germline CDR1 and CDR2 sequences are LGHNA and YSLEER. Trimming removed 1 base from V and 0 bases from J, with 10 bases in between.

J is TRBJ2-5 and V is TRBV7-3; tentatively, D is TRBD2 (6 bases). Trimming removed 1 base at V and 5 bases at J, with 11 bases between. Germline V gene lookup returns CDR1 SGHTA and CDR2 FQGTGA. This CDR3 is built from 14 residues. The DNA for the CDR3 is TGTGCCAGCAGCTTAAGCGCGGGATCGGAGACCCAGTACTTC. Its translation: CASSLSAGSETQYF.

There are many counts of this clonotype. The chain employs TRBV13 and TRBJ1-5; a weak D match, TRBD1 (6 bases). V dropped 6 bases and J dropped 3 bases, with 12 bases sitting between them. From germline, CDR1 is PRHDT and CDR2 FYEKMQ (reference sequence). This CDR3 contains 14 residues. CDR3: CASSKQGYNQPQHF. The CDR3 DNA is TGTGCCAGCAGTAAACAGGGATACAATCAGCCCCAGCATTTT.

The rearrangement uses TRBV7-2 and TRBJ1-2, with TRBD1 as a possible D gene (5 bases). Germline values: CDR1 SGHTA, CDR2 FQGNSA. The CDR3 is 13 amino acids. V lost 7 bases and J 5 bases, leaving 14 bases between the germline ends. CDR3 DNA sequence: TGTGCCAGCAAAGGGACCAACGTTTATGGCTACACCTTC. Protein sequence: CASKGTNVYGYTF.

This clonotype was observed a handful of times. The chain recombines TRBV5-1 with TRBJ2-1; TRBD2 matches at 9 bases. This CDR3 region has 15 residues. Germline V CDR1 and CDR2: SGHRS, YFSETQ. V dropped 4 bases and J dropped 7; count of bases not matched to a gene: 9. CDR3 loop: CASSARGGRLNEQFF. The CDR3 DNA reads as TGCGCCAGCAGCGCGCGGGGGGGCCGATTAAATGAGCAGTTCTTC.

This chain joins TRBV20-1 and TRBJ2-7; D is undetermined. The V end was cut by 2 bases, the J end by 2 bases, with 10 bases between. Germline CDR1 and CDR2: DFQATT and SNEGSKA (reference sequence). The CDR3 has 13 amino acids. CDR3 in amino acids: CSARTPQAYEQYF. CDR3 nucleotide sequence: TGCAGTGCTAGAACCCCGCAGGCCTACGAGCAGTACTTC.